This T cell receptor (beta chain) was identified in a study of blood T cell repertoires in COVID-19. The overall study: Material from acute and convalescent COVID-19 was sourced from the United States, Italy and Spain. PBMCs, B-cell-depleted T cells, or T cells were the source of the cDNA or gDNA that made up the material.

The germline V gene encodes CDR1 LGHNA and CDR2 YSLEER. The CDR3 is 17 amino acids. The V and J ends lost 4 bases and 5 bases, in that order; junction bases with no gene match: 7. In the study's own analysis: Nucleated cell number was recorded as an estimate derived from reference gene primer amplification. The table came from immunoSEQ multiplex PCR; TCRdb's copy has only in-frame clones and leaves some out. That table supplies the V and J calls and clone size; D and trimming were determined from the DNA. Of 87,000 or so clones detected, 65% to 90% appear once; the ten largest clones hold approximately 15%. This clone showed up many times.

The chain couples TRBV4-3 to TRBJ2-1; TRBD2 matches at 14 bases. Sequencing was performed on peripheral blood. This sequence was found in an elderly woman with active or convalescent COVID-19. The CDR3 loop is CASSLGTSGGPHNEQFF. The CDR3 coding sequence is TGCGCCAGCAGCCTCGGGACTAGCGGGGGACCTCACAATGAGCAGTTCTTC.